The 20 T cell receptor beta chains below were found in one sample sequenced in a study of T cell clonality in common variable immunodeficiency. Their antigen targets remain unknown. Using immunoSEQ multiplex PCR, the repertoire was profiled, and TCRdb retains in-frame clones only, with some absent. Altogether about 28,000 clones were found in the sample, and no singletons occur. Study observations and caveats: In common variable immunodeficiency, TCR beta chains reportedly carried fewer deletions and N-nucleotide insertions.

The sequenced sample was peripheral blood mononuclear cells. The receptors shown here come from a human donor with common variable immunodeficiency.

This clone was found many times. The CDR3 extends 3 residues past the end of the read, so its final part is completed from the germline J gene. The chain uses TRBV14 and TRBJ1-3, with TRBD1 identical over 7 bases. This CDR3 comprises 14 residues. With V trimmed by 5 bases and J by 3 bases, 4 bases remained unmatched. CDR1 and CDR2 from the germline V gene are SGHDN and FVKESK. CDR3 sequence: CASSRGTVGNTIYF. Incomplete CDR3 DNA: TGTGCCAGCAGCAGGGGGACAGTTGGAAACACC.

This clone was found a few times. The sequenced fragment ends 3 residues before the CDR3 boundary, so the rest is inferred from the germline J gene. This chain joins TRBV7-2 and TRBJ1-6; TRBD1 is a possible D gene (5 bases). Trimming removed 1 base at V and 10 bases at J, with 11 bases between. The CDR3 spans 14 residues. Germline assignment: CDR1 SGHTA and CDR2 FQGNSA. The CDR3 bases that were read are TGTGCCAGCAGCTTAGGAACAGGACCGTCACCC. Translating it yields CASSLGTGPSP. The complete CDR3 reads CASSLGTGPSPLHF.

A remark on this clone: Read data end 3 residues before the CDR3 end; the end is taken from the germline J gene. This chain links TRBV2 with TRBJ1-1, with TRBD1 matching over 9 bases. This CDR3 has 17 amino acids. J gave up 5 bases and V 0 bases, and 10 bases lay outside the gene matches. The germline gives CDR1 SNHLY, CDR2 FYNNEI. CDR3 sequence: CASSEALTGGMGTEAFF. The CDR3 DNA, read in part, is TGTGCCAGCAGTGAAGCGCTGACAGGGGGTATGGGAACTGAA.

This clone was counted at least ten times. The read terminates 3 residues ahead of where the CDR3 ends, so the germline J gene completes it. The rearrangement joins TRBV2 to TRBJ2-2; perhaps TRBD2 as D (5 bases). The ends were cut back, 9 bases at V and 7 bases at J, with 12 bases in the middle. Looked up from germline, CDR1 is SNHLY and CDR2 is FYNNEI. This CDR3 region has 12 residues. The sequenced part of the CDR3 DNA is TGTGCCAGACGGGTCGGAGGCGGGGAG. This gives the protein CARRVGGGE. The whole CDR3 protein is CARRVGGGELFF.

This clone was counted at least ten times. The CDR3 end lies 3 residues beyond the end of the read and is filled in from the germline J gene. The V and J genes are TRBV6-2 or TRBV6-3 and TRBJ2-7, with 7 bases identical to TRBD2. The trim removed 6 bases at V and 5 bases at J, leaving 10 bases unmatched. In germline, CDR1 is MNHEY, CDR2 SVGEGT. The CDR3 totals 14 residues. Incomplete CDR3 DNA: TGTGCCAGCAGCTGGACTAGTAAAGCCAACGAG. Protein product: CASSWTSKANE. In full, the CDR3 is CASSWTSKANEQYF.

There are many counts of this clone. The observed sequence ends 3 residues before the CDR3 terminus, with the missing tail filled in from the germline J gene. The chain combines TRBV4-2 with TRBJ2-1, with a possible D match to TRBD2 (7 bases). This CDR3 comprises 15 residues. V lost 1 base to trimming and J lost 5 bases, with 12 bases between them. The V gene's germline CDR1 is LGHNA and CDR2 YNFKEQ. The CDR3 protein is CASSQGGGSNNEQFF. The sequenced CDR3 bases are TGTGCCAGCAGCCAAGGCGGGGGCAGTAACAATGAG.

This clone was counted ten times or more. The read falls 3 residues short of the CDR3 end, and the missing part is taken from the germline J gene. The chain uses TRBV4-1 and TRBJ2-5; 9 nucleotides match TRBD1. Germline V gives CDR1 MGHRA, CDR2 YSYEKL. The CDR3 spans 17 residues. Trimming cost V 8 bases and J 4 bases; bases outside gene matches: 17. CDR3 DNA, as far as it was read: TGCGCCAGCGCTCAAGATCACAGGGGGCCCCCTCGAGAGACC. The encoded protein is CASAQDHRGPPRET. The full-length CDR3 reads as CASAQDHRGPPRETQYF.

The CDR3 is CASSPFVGGASYEQYF. The part of the CDR3 DNA that was read is TGTGCCAGCTCACCGTTCGTGGGGGGGGCCTCCTACGAG. The rearrangement uses TRBV18 and TRBJ2-7, with D tentatively TRBD2 (7 bases). The read comes to an end 3 residues before the CDR3 does, leaving the germline J gene to fill in the end. The CDR3 is made up of 16 amino acids. Looked up from germline, CDR1 is KGHSH and CDR2 is LQKENI. Trimming shortened V by 3 bases and J by 0 bases, and 15 bases separated the two germline ends.

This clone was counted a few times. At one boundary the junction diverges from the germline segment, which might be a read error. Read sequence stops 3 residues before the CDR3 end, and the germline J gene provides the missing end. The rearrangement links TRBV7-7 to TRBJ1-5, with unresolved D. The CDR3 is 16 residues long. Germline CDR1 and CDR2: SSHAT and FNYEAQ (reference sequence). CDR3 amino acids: CASSSSLNSGNQPQHF. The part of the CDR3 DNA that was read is TGTGCTAGCAGCTCCTCACTCAATAGCGGCAATCAGCCC. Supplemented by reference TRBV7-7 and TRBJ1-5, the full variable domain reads GAGVSQSPRYKVTKRGQDVTLRCDPISSHATLYWYQQALGQGPEFLTYFNYEAQPDKSGLPSDRFSAERPEGSISTLTIQRTEQRDSAMYRCASSSSLNSGNQPQHFGDGTRLSIL.

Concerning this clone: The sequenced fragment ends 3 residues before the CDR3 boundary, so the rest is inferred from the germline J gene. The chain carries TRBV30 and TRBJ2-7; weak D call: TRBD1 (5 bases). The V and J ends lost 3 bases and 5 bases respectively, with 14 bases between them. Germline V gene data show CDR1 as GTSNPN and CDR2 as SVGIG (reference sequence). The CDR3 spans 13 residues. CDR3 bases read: TGTGCCTGGAGAGGGGTGGGGTTCAACGAG. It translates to CAWRGVGFNE. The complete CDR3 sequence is CAWRGVGFNEQYF.

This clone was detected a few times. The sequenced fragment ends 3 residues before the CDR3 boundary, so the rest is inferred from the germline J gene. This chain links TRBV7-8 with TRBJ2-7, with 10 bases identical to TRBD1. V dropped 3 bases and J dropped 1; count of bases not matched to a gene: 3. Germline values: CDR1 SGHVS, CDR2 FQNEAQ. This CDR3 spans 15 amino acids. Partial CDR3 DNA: TGTGCCAGCAGCTTTGGGACAGGGGTTTCCTACGAG. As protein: CASSFGTGVSYE. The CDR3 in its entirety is CASSFGTGVSYEQYF.

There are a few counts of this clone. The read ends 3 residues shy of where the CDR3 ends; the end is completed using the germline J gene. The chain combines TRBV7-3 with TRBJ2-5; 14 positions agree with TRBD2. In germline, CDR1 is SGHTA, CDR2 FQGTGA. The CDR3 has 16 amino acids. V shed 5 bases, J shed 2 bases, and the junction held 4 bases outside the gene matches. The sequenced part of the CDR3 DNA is TGTGCCAGCAGCCCGGGACTAGCGGGGGAACAAGAGACC. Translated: CASSPGLAGEQET. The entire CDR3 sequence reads CASSPGLAGEQETQYF.

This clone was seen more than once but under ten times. CDR3 region: CASSLALSYEQYF. The CDR3 bases that were read are TGTGCCAGCAGCTTAGCACTCTCCTACGAG. V and J are TRBV7-2 and TRBJ2-7; unclear D gene. The read is 3 residues too short to cover the CDR3 end, so that end is filled in from the germline J gene. Trimming cost V 0 bases and J 0 bases, with 3 bases left between them. The CDR3 extends over 13 amino acids. CDR1 is SGHTA, CDR2 FQGNSA, per germline.

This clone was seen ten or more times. CDR3 DNA (partial): TGTGCCAGCAGCTCGGCGGGGGGCGATTCACCC. Its translation is CASSSAGGDSP. The entire CDR3 is CASSSAGGDSPLHF. The chain is built from TRBV5-6 and TRBJ1-6; tentatively, D is TRBD1 (6 bases). The read ends 3 residues before the CDR3 terminus; that terminus is restored from the germline J gene. The germline V gene has CDR1 SGHDT and CDR2 YYEEEE. CDR3 length: 14 amino acids. The V gene lost 3 bases and the J gene lost 8 bases, with 12 bases spanning the gap.

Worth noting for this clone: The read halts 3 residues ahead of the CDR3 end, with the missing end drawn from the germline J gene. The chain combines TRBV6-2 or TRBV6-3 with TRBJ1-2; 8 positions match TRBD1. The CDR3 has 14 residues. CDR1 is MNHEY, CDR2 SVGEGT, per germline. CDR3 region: CASSYPGGRISYTF. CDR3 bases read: TGTGCCAGCAGTTACCCAGGGGGCAGGATAAGC.

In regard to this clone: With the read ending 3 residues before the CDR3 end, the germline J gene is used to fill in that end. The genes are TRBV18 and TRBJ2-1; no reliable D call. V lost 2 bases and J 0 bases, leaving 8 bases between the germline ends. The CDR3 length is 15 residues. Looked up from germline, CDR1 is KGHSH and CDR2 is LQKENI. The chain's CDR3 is CASSPGQASYNEQFF. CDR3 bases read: TGTGCCAGCTCACCAGGGCAGGCCTCCTACAATGAG.

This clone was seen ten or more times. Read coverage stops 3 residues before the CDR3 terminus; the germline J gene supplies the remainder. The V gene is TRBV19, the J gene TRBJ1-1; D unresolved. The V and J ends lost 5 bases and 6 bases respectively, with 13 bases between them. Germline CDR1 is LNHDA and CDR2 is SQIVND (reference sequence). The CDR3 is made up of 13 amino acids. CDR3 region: CASSGRGYAEAFF. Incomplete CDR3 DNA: TGTGCCAGTAGTGGTCGGGGTTACGCTGAA.

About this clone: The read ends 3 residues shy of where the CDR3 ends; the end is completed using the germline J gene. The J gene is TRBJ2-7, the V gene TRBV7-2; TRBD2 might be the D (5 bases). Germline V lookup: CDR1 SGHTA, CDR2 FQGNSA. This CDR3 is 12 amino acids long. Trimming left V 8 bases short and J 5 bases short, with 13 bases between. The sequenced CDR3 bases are TGTGCCAGCGGGCGAGGGTTCCACGAG. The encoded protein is CASGRGFHE. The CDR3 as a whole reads CASGRGFHEQYF.

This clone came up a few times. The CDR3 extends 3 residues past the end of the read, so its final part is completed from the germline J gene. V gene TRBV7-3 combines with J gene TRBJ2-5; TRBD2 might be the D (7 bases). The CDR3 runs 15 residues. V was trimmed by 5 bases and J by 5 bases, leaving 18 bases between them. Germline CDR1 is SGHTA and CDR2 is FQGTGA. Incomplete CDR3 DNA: TGTGCCAGCAGCCTTGGCGGGGGCGCGGGGGAGACC. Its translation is CASSLGGGAGET. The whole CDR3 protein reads CASSLGGGAGETQYF.

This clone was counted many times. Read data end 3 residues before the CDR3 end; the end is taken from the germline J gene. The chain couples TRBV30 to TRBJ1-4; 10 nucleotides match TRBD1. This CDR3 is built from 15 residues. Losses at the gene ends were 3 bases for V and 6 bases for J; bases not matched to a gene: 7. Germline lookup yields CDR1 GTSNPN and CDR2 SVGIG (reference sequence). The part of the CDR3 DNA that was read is TGTGCCTGGAGGCCCGAAGGGACAGGGGATGAAAAA. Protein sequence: CAWRPEGTGDEK. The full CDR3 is CAWRPEGTGDEKLFF.